The 28 T cell receptor beta chains in this list originate from one sample, sequenced in a study of blood T cell repertoires in COVID-19. Clones were sequenced by immunoSEQ multiplex PCR, and TCRdb holds only the in-frame ones, with some missing. Of around 190,000 clones listed, more than 60% are singletons. The material sequenced was peripheral blood. Receptors were obtained from a woman in her forties or fifties with acute or convalescent COVID-19.

V usage is TRBV9 and J usage is TRBJ2-7, with D perhaps TRBD2 (6 bases). Trimming removed 4 bases at V and 0 bases at J, with 11 bases between. Germline CDR1 and CDR2: SGDLS and YYNGEE. The CDR3 has 14 amino acids. The CDR3 DNA reads as TGTGCCAGCAGCTCAAATAGCGGCTCCTACGAGCAGTACTTC. Translated: CASSSNSGSYEQYF. Full variable domain (remainder filled in from reference TRBV9 and TRBJ2-7): DSGVTQTPKHLITATGQRVTLRCSPRSGDLSVYWYQQSLDQGLQFLIQYYNGEERAKGNILERFSAQQFPDLHSELNLSSLELGDSALYFCASSSNSGSYEQYFGPGTRLTVT.

The chain carries TRBV27 and TRBJ1-1; D perhaps matches TRBD1 (5 bases). V lost 5 bases and J 1 base, leaving 11 bases between the germline ends. Germline V gene sequence: CDR1 MNHEY, CDR2 SMNVEV (reference sequence). The CDR3 spans 14 residues. DNA of the CDR3: TGTGCCAGCAGTAGACAGACAGAGAACACTGAAGCTTTCTTT. It is translated as CASSRQTENTEAFF.

This clone occurred once. The gene calls are TRBV3-1 (or the pseudogene TRBV3-2) and TRBJ2-7; D may be TRBD1 (6 bases). The V end was cut by 2 bases, the J end by 4 bases, with 12 bases between. Germline V CDR1 and CDR2: LGHDT, YNNKEL (reference sequence). The CDR3 has 14 residues. DNA for the CDR3: TGTGCCAGCAGCCAACAAGGACAGTTTTACGAGCAGTACTTC. Translation: CASSQQGQFYEQYF.

The table lists this clone with a few counts. The rearrangement uses TRBV6-1 and TRBJ1-4, with a weak D call TRBD1 (6 bases). Germline V gene lookup returns CDR1 MNHNS and CDR2 SASEGT. Trimming pared 0 bases from V and 7 bases from J, leaving 9 bases between. This CDR3 has 14 residues. Here the CDR3 DNA reads TGTGCCAGCAGTGAAGCGGACAGAGTTGAAAAACTGTTTTTT. Translating gives CASSEADRVEKLFF.

This chain connects TRBV13 to TRBJ2-1; D may be TRBD2 (5 bases). Trimming shortened V by 7 bases and J by 4 bases, and 14 bases separated the two germline ends. This CDR3 is 14 amino acids long. Per germline, CDR1 PRHDT and CDR2 FYEKMQ (reference sequence). CDR3 bases: TGTGCCAGCACCTCATGGACTTCTTACAATGAGCAGTTCTTC. Protein sequence: CASTSWTSYNEQFF.

V usage is TRBV7-2 and J usage is TRBJ2-1; 9 bases agree with TRBD1. Germline lookup yields CDR1 SGHTA and CDR2 FQGNSA. The V segment lost 0 bases and the J segment 5 bases; nucleotides outside the gene matches: 11. CDR3 length: 18 residues. The DNA for the CDR3 is TGTGCCAGCAGCTTAGCGTTAACAGGGACAGGGCGGGACAATGAGCAGTTCTTC. Translating gives CASSLALTGTGRDNEQFF.

This clone was counted a single time. V and J are TRBV15 and TRBJ1-2, with 7 bases identical to TRBD1. Germline CDR1 is LNHNV and CDR2 is YYDKDF (reference sequence). Losses at the gene ends were 5 bases for V and 0 bases for J; bases not matched to a gene: 3. The CDR3 totals 14 residues. The chain's CDR3 is CATSPDRANYGYTF. CDR3 in DNA: TGTGCCACCAGCCCCGACAGGGCTAACTATGGCTACACCTTC.

V is TRBV28 and J is TRBJ2-7; D uncertain. Per germline, CDR1 MDHEN and CDR2 SYDVKM. With 6 bases removed from V and 3 bases from J, the gap between germline ends came to 6 bases. CDR3 length equals 11 residues. The CDR3 loop is CASRQVYEQYF. DNA for the CDR3: TGTGCCAGCAGGCAGGTCTACGAGCAGTACTTC.

The V call is TRBV9, the J call TRBJ1-4, with a tentative D call TRBD1 (6 bases). V was shortened by 2 bases and J by 7 bases, with 12 bases between the two germline ends. Germline V gives CDR1 SGDLS, CDR2 YYNGEE. The CDR3 contains 14 residues. The CDR3 loop reads CASSVGGGGEKLFF. In DNA form, the CDR3 reads TGTGCCAGCAGCGTGGGGGGGGGCGGTGAAAAACTGTTTTTT.

This chain uses TRBV2 with TRBJ2-3; 7 bases agree with TRBD1. The CDR3 extends over 15 amino acids. J gave up 0 bases and V 5 bases, and 5 bases lay outside the gene matches. Germline assignment: CDR1 SNHLY and CDR2 FYNNEI. In DNA, the CDR3 is TGTGCCAGCAGTAGACAGGGAAAGAGCACAGATACGCAGTATTTT. This sequence encodes CASSRQGKSTDTQYF.

The gene calls are TRBV28 and TRBJ2-3; TRBD2 might be the D (5 bases). The CDR3 runs to 16 residues. In germline, CDR1 is MDHEN, CDR2 SYDVKM. The germline V and J ends were trimmed by 5 bases and 0 bases, with 15 bases remaining between them. DNA of the CDR3: TGTGCCAGCAGTCCCCCCCAGCGGAGTAGCACAGATACGCAGTATTTT. Translation gives CASSPPQRSSTDTQYF.

The V gene is TRBV7-2, the J gene TRBJ2-5; the match to TRBD2 covers 14 bases. The CDR3 runs 19 residues. V shed 2 bases, J shed 4 bases, and the junction held 12 bases outside the gene matches. The germline V gene encodes CDR1 SGHTA and CDR2 FQGNSA. CDR3 DNA sequence: TGTGCCAGCAGCTTATTATCCCCGGGACTAGCGGGAGAGGGAGAGACCCAGTACTTC. Translation: CASSLLSPGLAGEGETQYF.

This clone was observed once. The V gene is TRBV6-1, the J gene TRBJ1-5; maybe TRBD1 (6 bases). The V end lost 7 bases, the J end lost 1 base, and 11 bases lay between the germline ends. This CDR3 has 14 residues. Per germline, CDR1 MNHNS and CDR2 SASEGT. CDR3 sequence reads: CASTPGVSNQPQHF. The CDR3 nucleotides read TGTGCCAGCACGCCAGGGGTAAGCAATCAGCCCCAGCATTTT.

Only one count was recorded for this clone. V is TRBV6-5 and J is TRBJ1-5, with a weak D call TRBD1 (5 bases). The CDR3 length is 13 residues. Germline loops: CDR1 MNHEY, CDR2 SVGAGI. The DNA of the CDR3 is TGTACTTGCAGCCGGGGGGTTAATCAGCCCCAGCATTTT. Protein: CTCSRGVNQPQHF.

The rearrangement joins TRBV27 to TRBJ2-7; D remains ambiguous. The CDR3 covers 14 residues. V dropped 0 bases and J dropped 6 bases, with 12 bases sitting between them. Germline V CDR1 and CDR2: MNHEY, SMNVEV (reference sequence). CDR3 amino acids: CASSLSLSSSEQYF. In nucleotides, the CDR3 is TGTGCCAGCAGTTTATCTCTCAGCTCTAGCGAGCAGTACTTC.

The chain employs TRBV6-4 and TRBJ2-7; 8 bases agree with TRBD2. Germline V gene sequence: CDR1 MRHNA, CDR2 SNTAGT. The V and J ends lost 8 bases and 2 bases, in that order; junction bases with no gene match: 8. This CDR3 contains 14 residues. CDR3 DNA: TGTGCCAGCTCTCCGAAAGCGGGGGCCTACGAGCAGTACTTC. This gives the protein CASSPKAGAYEQYF.

The chain joins TRBV5-6 to TRBJ1-3; maybe TRBD1 (6 bases). This CDR3 is 17 amino acids long. Trimming stripped 0 bases from V and 0 bases from J, with 13 bases between. Looked up from germline, CDR1 is SGHDT and CDR2 is YYEEEE. The CDR3 protein is CASSLEPTGNSGNTIYF. The CDR3 DNA reads as TGTGCCAGCAGCTTGGAACCGACAGGAAACTCTGGAAACACCATATATTTT.

V usage is TRBV6-5 and J usage is TRBJ2-3; TRBD2 matches at 10 bases. CDR3 length: 14 amino acids. Germline CDR1 MNHEY, CDR2 SVGAGI. Trimming took 6 bases from V and 6 from J; bases not matched to a gene: 6. For the CDR3, the DNA is TGTGCCAGCAGGCCGGGACTAGCGAGGGATACGCAGTATTTT. Protein sequence: CASRPGLARDTQYF.

This chain links TRBV7-8 with TRBJ1-5, with D perhaps matching TRBD1 (6 bases). CDR1 and CDR2 (germline): SGHVS, FQNEAQ. The CDR3 runs 18 residues. V was pared by 1 base and J by 8 bases, with 24 bases between. Here the CDR3 reads CASSLDAGVQGLGKPQHF. CDR3 in DNA: TGTGCCAGCAGCTTAGACGCGGGGGTACAGGGTCTTGGAAAGCCCCAGCATTTT.

CDR3 loop: CASRQQGNTEAFF. The CDR3 region has the DNA TGTGCCAGCAGACAACAGGGGAACACTGAAGCTTTCTTT. This rearrangement joins TRBV28 to TRBJ1-1; D may be TRBD1 (6 bases). This CDR3 region has 13 residues. Deletions cut 6 bases from V and 1 base from J, with 9 bases between. Germline CDR1 reads MDHEN; CDR2 reads SYDVKM.

CDR3 amino acids: CASNERGGPLYGYTF. The CDR3 bases are TGTGCCAGCAACGAAAGGGGGGGTCCCCTTTATGGCTACACCTTC. This chain connects TRBV6-5 to TRBJ1-2; perhaps TRBD1 as D (6 bases). V shed 7 bases and J shed 5 bases, with 20 bases lying between them. CDR1 and CDR2 (germline): MNHEY, SVGAGI. There are 15 residues in the CDR3.

The DNA for the CDR3 is TGTGCCAGTACCAGACTAGCGGGAGAGGTAGATACGCAGTATTTT. Amino acids: CASTRLAGEVDTQYF. This chain connects TRBV19 to TRBJ2-3; 12 nucleotides align to TRBD2. J gave up 5 bases and V 7 bases, and 7 bases lay outside the gene matches. From germline, CDR1 is LNHDA and CDR2 SQIVND (reference sequence). The length of the CDR3 is 15 residues.

In DNA, the CDR3 is TGTGCCAGCAGCTTGAGGCTAGCGGTCACAGATACGCAGTATTTT. Its protein is CASSLRLAVTDTQYF. The rearrangement joins TRBV11-2 to TRBJ2-3; 7 nucleotides line up with TRBD2. Germline lookup yields CDR1 SGHAT and CDR2 FQNNGV. This CDR3 comprises 15 residues. The V segment lost 3 bases and the J segment 2 bases; nucleotides outside the gene matches: 5.

This clone was counted a few times. The chain combines TRBV5-1 with TRBJ2-5; 9 bases agree with TRBD2. The V gene end was trimmed by 0 bases and the J gene end by 3 bases; junction bases not matched to a gene: 6. The CDR3 is 16 amino acids. The germline CDR1 and CDR2 sequences are SGHRS and YFSETQ. This chain's CDR3 is CASSLAASGEKETQYF. CDR3 in DNA: TGCGCCAGCAGCTTGGCGGCTAGCGGGGAAAAAGAGACCCAGTACTTC.

CDR3 in amino acids: CASSISGGMTDTQYF. CDR3 coding DNA: TGTGCCAGTAGTATATCGGGGGGCATGACAGATACGCAGTATTTT. V and J are TRBV19 and TRBJ2-3, with a possible D match to TRBD2 (7 bases). Trimming left V 2 bases short and J 3 bases short, with 12 bases between. Germline V CDR1 and CDR2: LNHDA, SQIVND (reference sequence). There are 15 residues in the CDR3.

The CDR3 spells CASSTGLRNTEAFF. In nucleotides, the CDR3 is TGTGCCAGCAGCACGGGACTCCGGAACACTGAAGCTTTCTTT. This chain joins TRBV11-2 and TRBJ1-1; tentative D call: TRBD1 (5 bases). Trimming shortened V by 5 bases and J by 1 base, and 11 bases separated the two germline ends. The CDR3 sequence is 14 residues long. The germline gives CDR1 SGHAT, CDR2 FQNNGV.

The J gene is TRBJ2-1, the V gene TRBV29-1; 7 nucleotides line up with TRBD2. Per germline, CDR1 SQVTM and CDR2 ANQGSEA. The CDR3 is 14 amino acids. V was clipped by 3 bases and J by 6 bases; unmatched bases: 8. The CDR3 sequence is CSVESGTGGNEQFF. The CDR3 DNA follows: TGCAGCGTTGAGTCCGGGACGGGGGGCAATGAGCAGTTCTTC.

The chain links TRBV9 to TRBJ1-1, with D maybe TRBD1 (6 bases). CDR1 is SGDLS, CDR2 YYNGEE, per germline. The CDR3 runs 15 residues. V lost 4 bases to trimming and J lost 0 bases, with 13 bases between them. DNA for the CDR3: TGTGCCAGCAGCACTGGACAGATTTTGAACACTGAAGCTTTCTTT. Its protein is CASSTGQILNTEAFF.